The 24 T cell receptor beta chains below were found in one sample sequenced in a study of blood T cell repertoires in COVID-19. Only in-frame clones appear in the TCRdb table, and some are missing; sequencing was by immunoSEQ multiplex PCR. The sample has about 45,000 clones, approximately 85% seen once. Specimen: peripheral blood. The receptors were sampled from a woman older than 75 with acute or convalescent COVID-19.

This chain connects TRBV6-5 to TRBJ1-5; D is possibly TRBD1 (6 bases). Trimming removed 6 bases from V and 1 base from J, with 13 bases in between. This CDR3 has 15 amino acids. Germline V gene sequence: CDR1 MNHEY, CDR2 SVGAGI. For the CDR3, the DNA is TGTGCCAGCAGAAAACAGGGATACAGCAATCAGCCCCAGCATTTT. It is translated as CASRKQGYSNQPQHF.

The rearrangement links TRBV7-2 to TRBJ2-2; no firm D call. The CDR3 has 14 residues. Looked up from germline, CDR1 is SGHTA and CDR2 is FQGNSA. V gave up 2 bases and J gave up 5 bases, with 9 bases separating them. The CDR3 loop reads CASSLMVLTGELFF. The CDR3 region has the DNA TGTGCCAGCAGCTTAATGGTCCTAACCGGGGAGCTGTTTTTT.

The rearrangement links TRBV14 to TRBJ2-7; 7 bases fit TRBD1. The CDR3 length is 13 residues. Germline loops: CDR1 SGHDN, CDR2 FVKESK. J was trimmed by 5 bases and V by 1 base; bases with no gene match: 2. CDR3 sequence reads: CASSQATGDEQYF. The DNA for the CDR3 is TGTGCCAGCAGCCAAGCCACAGGGGACGAGCAGTACTTC.

Points on this clone: At one boundary the junction diverges from the germline segment, which might be a read error. V gene TRBV5-1 combines with J gene TRBJ2-5; D not certain. CDR1 and CDR2 from the germline V gene are SGHRS and YFSETQ. The CDR3 has 13 amino acids. The CDR3, as DNA: TGCGCCAGCAGCCTCGACTCCCAAGGGACCCAGTACTTC. Protein product: CASSLDSQGTQYF. Full variable domain (remainder filled in from reference TRBV5-1 and TRBJ2-5): KAGVTQTPRYLIKTRGQQVTLSCSPISGHRSVSWYQQTPGQGLQFLFEYFSETQRNKGNFPGRFSGRQFSNSRSEMNVSTLELGDSALYLCASSLDSQGTQYFGPGTRLLVL.

This chain joins TRBV3-1 (or the pseudogene TRBV3-2) and TRBJ1-6; no definite D call. This CDR3 spans 17 amino acids. The germline gives CDR1 LGHDT, CDR2 YNNKEL (reference sequence). Trimming removed 3 bases from V and 5 bases from J, with 17 bases in between. The CDR3 loop reads CASSQSARVENNSPLHF. The CDR3 region has the DNA TGTGCCAGCAGCCAGTCCGCCCGGGTCGAAAATAATTCACCCCTCCACTTT.

This clone was recorded once. The chain couples TRBV29-1 to TRBJ2-3; TRBD2 might be the D (5 bases). The CDR3 totals 12 residues. Germline CDR1 is SQVTM and CDR2 is ANQGSEA. V was pared by 6 bases and J by 1 base, with 8 bases between. CDR3 nucleotides: TGCAGCGTACTAGAAGGCACAGATACGCAGTATTTT. Its protein product is CSVLEGTDTQYF.

The J gene is TRBJ1-1, the V gene TRBV10-3, with 8 bases aligning to TRBD1. V trimming: 6 bases; J trimming: 2 bases; junction bases outside the gene matches: 14. This CDR3 has 17 amino acids. Germline V gene sequence: CDR1 ENHRY, CDR2 SYGVKD. This CDR3 is CAIRGGGPGQDNTEAFF. CDR3 sequence (DNA): TGTGCCATCAGAGGAGGGGGTCCGGGACAGGATAACACTGAAGCTTTCTTT.

The rearrangement joins TRBV7-2 to TRBJ1-1; TRBD1 matches 9 bases. V dropped 4 bases and J dropped 5; count of bases not matched to a gene: 11. The CDR3 has 16 amino acids. Germline V gene data show CDR1 as SGHTA and CDR2 as FQGNSA. The CDR3 here is CASSSTGGRGVTEAFF. The CDR3 DNA sequence: TGTGCCAGCAGCTCGACAGGGGGTAGGGGGGTTACTGAAGCTTTCTTT.

This clone was recorded a few times. The chain joins TRBV12-3 or TRBV12-4 to TRBJ1-2, with D unresolved. The CDR3 has 13 residues. V was clipped by 5 bases and J by 8 bases, with 15 bases between them. CDR3 DNA: TGTGCCAGCAGTACTACCCCCCACGGCGGCTACACCTTC. Amino acids: CASSTTPHGGYTF.

This clone was recorded only once. In nucleotides, the CDR3 is TGCGCCAGCAGCCCCTCAGAGGGAGGGTACGAGCAGTACTTC. This gives the protein CASSPSEGGYEQYF. The chain employs TRBV5-1 and TRBJ2-7; 7 bases fit TRBD2. The CDR3 length is 14 residues. The V and J ends lost 4 bases and 4 bases, in that order; junction bases with no gene match: 8. Germline lookup yields CDR1 SGHRS and CDR2 YFSETQ.

V and J are TRBV3-1 (or the pseudogene TRBV3-2) and TRBJ2-7; D perhaps matches TRBD2 (5 bases). CDR1 is LGHDT and CDR2 is YNNKEL in the germline V gene (reference sequence). Trimming removed 2 bases from V and 1 base from J, with 9 bases in between. This CDR3 is 14 amino acids long. The CDR3 DNA reads as TGTGCCAGCAGCCAAAAGGGAGTTTCCTACGAGCAGTACTTC. It encodes CASSQKGVSYEQYF.

This clone was detected only a few times. This rearrangement joins TRBV5-1 to TRBJ2-7, with D tentatively TRBD2 (5 bases). Trimming removed 4 bases from V and 3 bases from J, with 23 bases in between. The germline CDR1 and CDR2 sequences are SGHRS and YFSETQ. The CDR3 loop spans 17 amino acids. The chain's CDR3 is CASSPEGGLSVSYEQYF. In DNA, the CDR3 is TGCGCCAGCAGCCCAGAGGGCGGTTTGTCTGTCAGCTACGAGCAGTACTTC. The whole variable domain, remainder taken from reference TRBV5-1 and TRBJ2-7, is KAGVTQTPRYLIKTRGQQVTLSCSPISGHRSVSWYQQTPGQGLQFLFEYFSETQRNKGNFPGRFSGRQFSNSRSEMNVSTLELGDSALYLCASSPEGGLSVSYEQYFGPGTRLTVT.

The chain carries TRBV30 and TRBJ2-7; no definite D call. The V end lost 1 base, the J end lost 1 base, and 5 bases lay between the germline ends. The CDR3 has 12 residues. The germline V gene has CDR1 GTSNPN and CDR2 SVGIG (reference sequence). The CDR3 loop is CAWSGTSYEQYF. The CDR3 region has the DNA TGTGCCTGGAGTGGAACTTCCTACGAGCAGTACTTC.

The chain carries TRBV25-1 and TRBJ2-1; 11 positions match TRBD2. Looked up from germline, CDR1 is MGHDK and CDR2 is SYGVNS. The CDR3 loop spans 18 amino acids. After removal of 1 base from V and 4 bases from J, the junction contained 9 bases not matched to a gene. CDR3 nucleotide sequence: TGTGCCAGCAGTGAATTAAGTAGCGGGAGGGCCGGGTACAATGAGCAGTTCTTC. As protein: CASSELSSGRAGYNEQFF.

The chain uses TRBV4-1 and TRBJ2-7, with TRBD2 matching 8 bases. The germline CDR1 and CDR2 sequences are MGHRA and YSYEKL. The junction had 13 bases not matched to a gene; V was cut back by 4 bases and J by 5 bases. The CDR3 runs to 16 residues. The CDR3: CASSLSTGTSSHEQYF. For the CDR3, the DNA is TGCGCCAGCAGCCTCTCCACCGGGACTAGTTCCCACGAGCAGTACTTC.

The genes are TRBV12-5 and TRBJ1-5, with D possibly TRBD1 on 5 matching bases. This CDR3 has 14 residues. V was clipped by 5 bases and J by 3 bases, with 11 bases between them. Germline V CDR1 and CDR2: LGHNT, FRNRAP. CDR3 nucleotide sequence: TGTGCTAGTGGTACGGGGGAGGCCAATCAGCCCCAGCATTTT. Encoded protein: CASGTGEANQPQHF.

The chain combines TRBV28 with TRBJ2-3; the D gene is possibly TRBD2 (5 bases). V was cut by 6 bases and J by 5 bases, with 18 bases left in between. There are 15 residues in the CDR3. Per the germline V gene, CDR1 is MDHEN and CDR2 is SYDVKM. CDR3 in DNA: TGTGCCAGCAGCTCCGGAGGAAGGTTTTTAGATACGCAGTATTTT. As protein: CASSSGGRFLDTQYF.

The chain employs TRBV5-1 and TRBJ2-1; 10 nucleotides agree with TRBD2. Trimming at V came to 4 bases and at J to 8 bases, leaving 12 bases not matched to a gene. From germline, CDR1 is SGHRS and CDR2 YFSETQ. The length of the CDR3 is 16 residues. The CDR3 DNA follows: TGCGCCAGCAGCGCTACACTAGCGGGAAGGGCAGATGAGCAGTTCTTC. Protein: CASSATLAGRADEQFF.

In DNA form, the CDR3 reads TGCGCCAGCAGCTTGGGAGGTCAGGGCGGGAATGGCTACACCTTC. This sequence encodes CASSLGGQGGNGYTF. The V and J genes are TRBV5-1 and TRBJ1-2; TRBD1 might be the D (5 bases). The CDR3 is 15 residues long. The V and J ends lost 0 bases and 6 bases respectively, with 15 bases between them. Germline lookup yields CDR1 SGHRS and CDR2 YFSETQ.

This clone has only one observation. The chain joins TRBV7-2 to TRBJ2-1, with a possible D match to TRBD2 (5 bases). The CDR3 is made up of 14 amino acids. Trimming stripped 3 bases from V and 5 bases from J, with 11 bases between. Germline lookup yields CDR1 SGHTA and CDR2 FQGNSA. This CDR3 is CASSFQPADNEQFF. Written as DNA, the CDR3 is TGTGCCAGCAGCTTCCAGCCAGCGGACAATGAGCAGTTCTTC. The whole variable domain, remainder taken from reference TRBV7-2 and TRBJ2-1, is GAGVSQSPSNKVTEKGKDVELRCDPISGHTALYWYRQSLGQGLEFLIYFQGNSAPDKSGLPSDRFSAERTGGSVSTLTIQRTQQEDSAVYLCASSFQPADNEQFFGPGTRLTVL.

The gene calls are TRBV19 and TRBJ1-5, with 7 bases aligning to TRBD1. J gave up 6 bases and V 6 bases, and 17 bases lay outside the gene matches. CDR1 LNHDA and CDR2 SQIVND come from the germline V gene (reference sequence). The CDR3 length is 17 residues. The CDR3 coding sequence is TGTGCCAGTAGCCCACCGGGCGGACAGGAATGGGGTCAGCCCCAGCATTTT. Amino acid sequence: CASSPPGGQEWGQPQHF.

The chain is built from TRBV7-2 and TRBJ2-1; D possibly corresponds to TRBD1 (7 bases). The V end was cut by 6 bases, the J end by 8 bases, with 20 bases between. The CDR3 is made up of 15 amino acids. CDR1 and CDR2 from the germline V gene are SGHTA and FQGNSA. The CDR3 sequence: CASSSGGGGRYEQFF. CDR3 DNA sequence: TGTGCCAGCAGTTCAGGAGGGGGCGGAAGGTATGAGCAGTTCTTC.

This chain uses TRBV20-1 with TRBJ1-3, with D possibly TRBD1 on 6 matching bases. V was clipped by 3 bases and J by 3 bases, with 12 bases between them. CDR1 is DFQATT and CDR2 is SNEGSKA in the germline V gene (reference sequence). The CDR3 length is 14 residues. For the CDR3, the DNA is TGCAGTGCTAGTCTGGGGGCGAATGGAAACACCATATATTTT. Translated, it gives CSASLGANGNTIYF.

V and J are TRBV5-5 and TRBJ1-2, with a weak D call TRBD1 (5 bases). The CDR3 covers 13 residues. Germline lookup yields CDR1 SGHKS and CDR2 YYEKEE (reference sequence). V lost 4 bases and J lost 4, with 11 bases in between. The CDR3 here is CASSPTGIYGYTF. CDR3 nucleotide sequence: TGTGCCAGCAGCCCCACAGGTATCTATGGCTACACCTTC.